Listed here are 5 T cell receptor beta chains from one sample, sequenced in a study of blood T cells in healthy people across ages. A second PCR, run for about 7 to 11 cycles, used a sample-barcoded 5' primer plus a J-beta primer mix. One entry per CDR3 protein results from TCRdb running MiXCR on the 5' RACE reads. Here the sample spans 1,500,000 or so distinct CDR3 sequences, 59% being singletons. The specimen sequenced was blood. These receptors originate from a man in his late teens or twenties in good health.

The chain employs TRBV7-2 and TRBJ2-3; 14 nucleotides agree with TRBD2. With V trimmed by 1 base and J by 5 bases, 5 bases remained unmatched. The CDR3 sequence is 17 residues long. The germline V gene has CDR1 SGHTA and CDR2 FQGNSA. Here the CDR3 DNA reads TGTGCCAGCAGCTTAGAAGGGGGGACTAGCGGGAGAGATACGCAGTATTTT. It codes for CASSLEGGTSGRDTQYF.

The chain uses TRBV9 and TRBJ2-1, with D perhaps TRBD1 or TRBD2 (5 bases each). CDR3 size: 16 residues. The germline CDR1 and CDR2 sequences are SGDLS and YYNGEE. Trimming removed 3 bases from V and 5 bases from J, with 18 bases in between. The CDR3 is CASSGKLGAVHNEQFF. The CDR3 region has the DNA TGTGCCAGCAGCGGGAAACTAGGGGCCGTTCACAATGAGCAGTTCTTC.

The chain carries TRBV6-5 and TRBJ1-2; the D is unclear. V gave up 2 bases and J gave up 4 bases, with 11 bases separating them. The CDR3 runs 14 residues. CDR1 and CDR2 (germline): MNHEY, SVGAGI. Here the CDR3 DNA reads TGTGCCAGCAGTTACGCCTCCTTGGGCTATGGCTACACCTTC. Translation: CASSYASLGYGYTF.

The chain couples TRBV29-1 to TRBJ1-4; D remains unclear. The CDR3 sequence is 13 residues long. V was pared by 7 bases and J by 7 bases, with 16 bases between. From germline, CDR1 is SQVTM and CDR2 ANQGSEA. CDR3 amino acids: CSARATGSEKLFF. CDR3 sequence (DNA): TGCAGCGCTAGGGCCACCGGGAGTGAAAAACTGTTTTTT.

This clonotype was recorded a few times. V is TRBV27 and J is TRBJ2-3; 9 bases match TRBD2. Germline-derived CDR1 and CDR2 are MNHEY and SMNVEV (reference sequence). CDR3 length: 14 residues. J was trimmed by 5 bases and V by 5 bases; bases with no gene match: 5. The CDR3 DNA is TGTGCCAGCAGTGAAGGACTAGCGAGAGATACGCAGTATTTT. Translated: CASSEGLARDTQYF.